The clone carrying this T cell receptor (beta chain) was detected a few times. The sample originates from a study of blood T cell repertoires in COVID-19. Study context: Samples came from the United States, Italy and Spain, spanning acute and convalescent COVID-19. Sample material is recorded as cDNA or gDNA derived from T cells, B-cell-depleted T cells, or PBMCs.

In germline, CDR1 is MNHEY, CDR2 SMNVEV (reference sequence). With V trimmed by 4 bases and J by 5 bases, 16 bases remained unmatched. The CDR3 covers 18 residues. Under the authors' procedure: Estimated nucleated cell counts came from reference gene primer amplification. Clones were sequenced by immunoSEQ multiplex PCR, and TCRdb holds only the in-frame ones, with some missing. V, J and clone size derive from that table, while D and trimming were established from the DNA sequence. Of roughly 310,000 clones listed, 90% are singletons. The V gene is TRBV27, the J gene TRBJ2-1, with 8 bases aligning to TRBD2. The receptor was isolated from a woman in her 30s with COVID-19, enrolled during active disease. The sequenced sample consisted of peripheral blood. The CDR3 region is CASSSGGGRASPNNEQFF. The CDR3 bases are TGTGCCAGCAGTTCGGGGGGGGGCCGGGCTAGCCCTAACAATGAGCAGTTCTTC.